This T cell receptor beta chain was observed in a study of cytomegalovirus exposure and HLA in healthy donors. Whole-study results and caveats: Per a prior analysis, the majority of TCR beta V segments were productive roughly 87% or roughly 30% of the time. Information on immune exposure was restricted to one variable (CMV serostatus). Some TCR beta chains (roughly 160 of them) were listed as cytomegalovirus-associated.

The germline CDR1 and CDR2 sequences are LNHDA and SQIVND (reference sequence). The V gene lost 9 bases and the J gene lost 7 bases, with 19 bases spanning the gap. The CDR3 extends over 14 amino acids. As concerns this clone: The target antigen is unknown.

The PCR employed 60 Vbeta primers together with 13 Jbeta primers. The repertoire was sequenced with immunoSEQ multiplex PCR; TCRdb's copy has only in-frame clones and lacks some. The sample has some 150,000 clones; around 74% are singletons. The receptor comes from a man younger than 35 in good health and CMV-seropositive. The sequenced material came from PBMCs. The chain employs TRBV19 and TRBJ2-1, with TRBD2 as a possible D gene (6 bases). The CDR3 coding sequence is TGTGCCAGCTACGACCCGGGAGCTAGGAATGAGCAGTTCTTC. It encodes CASYDPGARNEQFF.